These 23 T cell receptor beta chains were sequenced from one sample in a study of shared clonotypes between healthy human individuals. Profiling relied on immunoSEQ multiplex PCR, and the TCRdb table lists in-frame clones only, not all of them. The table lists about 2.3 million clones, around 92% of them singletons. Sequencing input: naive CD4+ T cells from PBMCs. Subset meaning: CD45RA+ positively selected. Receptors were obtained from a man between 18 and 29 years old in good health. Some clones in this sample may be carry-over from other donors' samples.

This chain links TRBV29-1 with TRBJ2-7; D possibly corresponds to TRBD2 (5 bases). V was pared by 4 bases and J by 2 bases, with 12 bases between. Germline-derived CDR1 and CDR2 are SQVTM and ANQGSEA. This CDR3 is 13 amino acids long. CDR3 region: CSVAGVLTYEQYF. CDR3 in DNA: TGCAGCGTTGCCGGGGTACTTACCTACGAGCAGTACTTC.

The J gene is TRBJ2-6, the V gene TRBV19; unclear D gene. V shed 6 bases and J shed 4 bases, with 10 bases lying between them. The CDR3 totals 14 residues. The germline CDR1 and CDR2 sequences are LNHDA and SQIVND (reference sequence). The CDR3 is CASRLSGGANVLTF. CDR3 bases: TGTGCCAGTAGGCTTTCAGGAGGGGCCAACGTCCTGACTTTC.

The CDR3 reads CASSQDRGPGSNEQYF. In DNA, the CDR3 is TGTGCCAGCAGCCAAGATCGGGGTCCGGGGAGCAACGAGCAGTACTTC. V gene TRBV4-2 combines with J gene TRBJ2-7; possibly TRBD2 for D (5 bases). Between the trimmed V and J ends, which lost 0 bases and 5 bases, there was a span of 17 bases. Germline V gene lookup returns CDR1 LGHNA and CDR2 YNFKEQ. The length of the CDR3 is 16 residues.

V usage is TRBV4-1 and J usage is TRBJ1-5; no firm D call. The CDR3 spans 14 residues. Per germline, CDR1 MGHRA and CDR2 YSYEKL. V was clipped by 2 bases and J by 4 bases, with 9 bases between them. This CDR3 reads CASSQRVRNQPQHF. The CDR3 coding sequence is TGCGCCAGCAGCCAAAGGGTGAGAAATCAGCCCCAGCATTTT.

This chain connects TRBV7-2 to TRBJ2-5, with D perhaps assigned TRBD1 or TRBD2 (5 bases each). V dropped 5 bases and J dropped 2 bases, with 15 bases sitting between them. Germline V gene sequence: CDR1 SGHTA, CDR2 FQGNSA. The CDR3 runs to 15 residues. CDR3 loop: CASSLRGGPQETQYF. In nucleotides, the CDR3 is TGTGCCAGCAGCCTTAGGGGCGGGCCACAAGAGACCCAGTACTTC.

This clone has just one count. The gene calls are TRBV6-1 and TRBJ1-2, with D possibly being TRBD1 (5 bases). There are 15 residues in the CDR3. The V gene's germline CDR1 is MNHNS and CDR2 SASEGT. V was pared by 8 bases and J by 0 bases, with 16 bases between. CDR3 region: CASGGGPTSNYGYTF. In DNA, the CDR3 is TGTGCCAGCGGGGGGGGACCGACATCTAACTATGGCTACACCTTC.

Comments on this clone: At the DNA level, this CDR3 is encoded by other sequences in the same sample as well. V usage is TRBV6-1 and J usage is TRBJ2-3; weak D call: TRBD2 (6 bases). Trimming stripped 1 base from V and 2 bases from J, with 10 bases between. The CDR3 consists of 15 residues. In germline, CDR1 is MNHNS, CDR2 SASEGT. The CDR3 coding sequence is TGTGCCAGCAGTGAAGTAGCGGAGAACACAGATACGCAGTATTTT. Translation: CASSEVAENTDTQYF.

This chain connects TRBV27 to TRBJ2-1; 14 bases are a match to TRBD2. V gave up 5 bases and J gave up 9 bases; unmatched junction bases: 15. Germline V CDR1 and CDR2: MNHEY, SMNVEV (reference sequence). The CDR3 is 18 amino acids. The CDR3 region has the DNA TGTGCCAGCAGTACTATCCCCGGGACTAGCGGGAGTCGGGGTGAGCAGTTCTTC. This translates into CASSTIPGTSGSRGEQFF.

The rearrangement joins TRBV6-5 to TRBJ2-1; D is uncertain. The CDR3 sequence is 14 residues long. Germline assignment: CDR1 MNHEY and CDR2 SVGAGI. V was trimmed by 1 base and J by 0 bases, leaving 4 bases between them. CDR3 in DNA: TGTGCCAGCAGTTACTTGAGCTCCTACAATGAGCAGTTCTTC. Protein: CASSYLSSYNEQFF.

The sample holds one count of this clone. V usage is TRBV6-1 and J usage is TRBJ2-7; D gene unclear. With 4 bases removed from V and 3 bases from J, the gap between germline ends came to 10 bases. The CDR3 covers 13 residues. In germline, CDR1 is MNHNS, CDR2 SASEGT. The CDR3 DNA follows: TGTGCCAGCAGTGCGGCTAGTTTCTACGAGCAGTACTTC. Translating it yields CASSAASFYEQYF.

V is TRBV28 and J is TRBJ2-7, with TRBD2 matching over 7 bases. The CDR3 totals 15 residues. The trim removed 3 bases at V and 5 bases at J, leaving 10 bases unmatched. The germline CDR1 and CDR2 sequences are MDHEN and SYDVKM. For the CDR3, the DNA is TGTGCCAGCAGTTTGGCAGCGGGAAGAGCGAACGAGCAGTACTTC. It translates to CASSLAAGRANEQYF.

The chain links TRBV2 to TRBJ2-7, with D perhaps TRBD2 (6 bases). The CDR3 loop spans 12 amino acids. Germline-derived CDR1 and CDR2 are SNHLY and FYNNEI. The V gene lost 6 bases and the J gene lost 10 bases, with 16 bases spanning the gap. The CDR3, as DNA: TGTGCCAGCAGCTCGACTAGGCTGGCCCAGTACTTC. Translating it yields CASSSTRLAQYF. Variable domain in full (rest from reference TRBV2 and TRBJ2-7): EPEVTQTPSHQVTQMGQEVILRCVPISNHLYFYWYRQILGQKVEFLVSFYNNEISEKSEIFDDQFSVERPDGSNFTLKIRSTKLEDSAMYFCASSSTRLAQYFGPGTRLTVT.

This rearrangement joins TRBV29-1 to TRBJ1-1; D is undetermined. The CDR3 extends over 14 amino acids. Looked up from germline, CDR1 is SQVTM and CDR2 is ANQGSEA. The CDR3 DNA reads TGCGGCGCCCGGGGTTTGGCAGCGAACACTGAAGCTTTCTTT. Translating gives CGARGLAANTEAFF.

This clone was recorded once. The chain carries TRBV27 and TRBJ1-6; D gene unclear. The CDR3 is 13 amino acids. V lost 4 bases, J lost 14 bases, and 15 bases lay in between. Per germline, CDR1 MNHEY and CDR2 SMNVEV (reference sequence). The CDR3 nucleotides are TGTGCCAGCAGTTCGGCCCGGGCCTCGGCCCTCCACTTT. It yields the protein CASSSARASALHF.

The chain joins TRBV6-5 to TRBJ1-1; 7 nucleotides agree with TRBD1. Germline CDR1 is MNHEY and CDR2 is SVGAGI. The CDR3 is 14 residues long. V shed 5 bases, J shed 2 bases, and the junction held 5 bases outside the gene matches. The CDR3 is CASSTGEFNTEAFF. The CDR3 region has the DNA TGTGCCAGCAGTACAGGGGAGTTTAACACTGAAGCTTTCTTT.

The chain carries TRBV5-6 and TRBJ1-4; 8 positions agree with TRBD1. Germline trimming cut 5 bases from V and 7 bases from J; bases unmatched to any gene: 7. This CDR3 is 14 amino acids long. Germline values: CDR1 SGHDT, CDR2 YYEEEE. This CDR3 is CASRLYRGGEKLFF. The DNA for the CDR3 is TGTGCCAGCAGACTATACAGGGGGGGTGAAAAACTGTTTTTT.

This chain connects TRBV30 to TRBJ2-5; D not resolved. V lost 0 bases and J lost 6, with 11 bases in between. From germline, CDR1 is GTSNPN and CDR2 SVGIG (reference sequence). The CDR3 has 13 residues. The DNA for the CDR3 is TGTGCCTGGAGTGTCAAGGCTTCGAAGACCCAGTACTTC. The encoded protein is CAWSVKASKTQYF.

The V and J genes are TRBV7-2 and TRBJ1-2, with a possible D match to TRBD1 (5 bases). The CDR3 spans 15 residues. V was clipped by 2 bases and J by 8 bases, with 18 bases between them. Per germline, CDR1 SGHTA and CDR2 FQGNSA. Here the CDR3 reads CASSLRAGTELGYTF. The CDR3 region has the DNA TGTGCCAGCAGCTTACGCGCCGGGACCGAGTTAGGCTACACCTTC.

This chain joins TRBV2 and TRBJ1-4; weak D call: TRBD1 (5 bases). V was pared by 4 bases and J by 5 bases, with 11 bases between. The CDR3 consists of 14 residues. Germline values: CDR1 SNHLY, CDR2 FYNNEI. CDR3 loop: CASSAGTFNEKLFF. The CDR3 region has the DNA TGTGCCAGCAGTGCCGGGACGTTCAATGAAAAACTGTTTTTT.

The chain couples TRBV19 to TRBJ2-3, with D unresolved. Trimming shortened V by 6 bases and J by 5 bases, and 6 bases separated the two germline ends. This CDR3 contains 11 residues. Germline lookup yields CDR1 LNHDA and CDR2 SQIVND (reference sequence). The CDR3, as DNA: TGTGCCAGTAGGGTGGGAGATACGCAGTATTTT. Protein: CASRVGDTQYF.

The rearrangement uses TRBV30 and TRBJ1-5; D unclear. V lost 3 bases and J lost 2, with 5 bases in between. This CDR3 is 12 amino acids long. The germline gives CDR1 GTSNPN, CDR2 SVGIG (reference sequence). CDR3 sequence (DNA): TGTGCCTGGAGCGACGGCAATCAGCCCCAGCATTTT. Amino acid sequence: CAWSDGNQPQHF.

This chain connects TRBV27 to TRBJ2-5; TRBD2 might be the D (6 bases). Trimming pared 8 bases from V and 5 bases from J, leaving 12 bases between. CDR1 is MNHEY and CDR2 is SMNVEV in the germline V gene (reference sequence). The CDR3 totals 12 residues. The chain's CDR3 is CASGRGRETQYF. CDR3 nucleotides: TGTGCCAGCGGGCGGGGTCGGGAGACCCAGTACTTC.

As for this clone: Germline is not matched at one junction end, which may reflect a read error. For the CDR3, the DNA is TGTGCCAGCATTTACGTTCGGCCCCAGTACTTC. As protein: CASIYVRPQYF. The genes are TRBV6-5 and TRBJ2-5; unclear D gene. In germline, CDR1 is MNHEY, CDR2 SVGAGI. This CDR3 contains 11 residues.